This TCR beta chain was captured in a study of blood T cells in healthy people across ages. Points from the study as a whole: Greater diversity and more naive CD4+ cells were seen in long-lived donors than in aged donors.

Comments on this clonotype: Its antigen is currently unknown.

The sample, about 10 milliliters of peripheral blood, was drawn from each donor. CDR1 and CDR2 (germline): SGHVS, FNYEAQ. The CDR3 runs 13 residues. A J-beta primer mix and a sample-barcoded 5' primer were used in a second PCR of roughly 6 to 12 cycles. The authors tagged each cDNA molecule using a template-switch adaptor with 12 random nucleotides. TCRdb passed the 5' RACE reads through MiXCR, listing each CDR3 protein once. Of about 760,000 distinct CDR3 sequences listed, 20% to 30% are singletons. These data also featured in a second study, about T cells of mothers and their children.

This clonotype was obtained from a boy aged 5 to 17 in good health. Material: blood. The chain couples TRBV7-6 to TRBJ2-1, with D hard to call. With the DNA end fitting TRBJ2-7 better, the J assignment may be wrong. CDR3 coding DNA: TGTGCCAGCAGCAAGGTGGGGTCCGACGAGCAGTACTTC. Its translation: CASSKVGSDEQYF.